This TCR beta chain stems from a study of blood T cell repertoires in COVID-19 (dated by TCRdb to the early 2020s). Notes on the research overall: Collaborator samples came from the United States, Italy and Spain and covered acute and convalescent phases of COVID-19. The prospective study material was composed of cDNA or gDNA derived from T cells, B-cell-depleted T cells, or PBMCs. Deeply sampled blood TCRbeta repertoires from subjects exposed to, actively infected with, or recovered from COVID-19 were included in the dataset. A freely available public database, intended as a resource for researchers studying the immune response to SARS-CoV-2, is where the repertoires were released. The samples were drawn from the first 160 participants of the ongoing ImmuneRACE study and from 1,254 subjects provided by 6 global collaborators. A de-identified subject ID, COVID-19 status, age in years and sex were almost always included in the sample metadata. Where available, HLA class I and class II types were obtained from metadata supplied by the sample provider rather than from assay-based typing. General conclusions and limits of the study: The amount of clinical and demographic metadata varied by source and participant and was provided uncurated.

The collaborating institutions used their own protocols to collect whole blood in K2EDTA tubes. For TCRbeta analysis, collaborators shipped samples as frozen whole blood, isolated PBMCs, or DNA extracted from either of those sample types. The germline V end is reduced by 2 bases and the J end by 1 base; junction bases left unmatched: 7. The CDR3 numbers 17 residues from cysteine through phenylalanine. The CDR3 DNA has 51 bases and is translated from base 1. Sequences LNHDA (CDR1) and SQIVND (CDR2) are obtained from the germline V gene (reference sequence). To note about this clone: Its binding antigen is unknown. Base qualities are not provided; no much larger clone lies one nucleotide away.

TCRbeta CDR3 regions were amplified from genomic DNA using the immunoSEQ Assay, a bias-controlled multiplex PCR. The study's processing was this. The number of nucleated cells in each sample was estimated by amplification of reference gene primers within the assay. To quantify the absolute abundance of each unique TCRbeta CDR3 rearrangement, sequence reads were collapsed and filtered. For each sample, productive Simpson clonality was calculated as the square root of Simpson's diversity index over productive rearrangements. TCRdb holds this immuneACCESS table with in-frame rearrangements only. Some clones are missing; in checked studies, unresolved V genes explain under half, and the rest has no known cause. Clone size and the V and J calls come from that table; the DNA yielded D and trimming. The sample records 150,000 or so clones, roughly 80% of which are singletons. The top ten constitute roughly 8.9% of the sample.

The sequencing sample was made of peripheral blood. The origin of this receptor is a woman between 50 and 59 years old with active or convalescent COVID-19. The V and J segments used are TRBV19 and TRBJ1-3; 8 bases in the junction line up with TRBD1. The DNA sequence is TGTGCCAGTAGTATACGGGACAGGCGTTTGTCTGGAAACACCATATATTTT. It is translated as CASSIRDRRLSGNTIYF.